This TCR beta chain was profiled in a study of tissue T cells after allogeneic stem cell transplantation. Study-wide findings and caveats: Only a limited share of tissue TCRs appeared in blood or spleen.

Measured with immunoSEQ multiplex PCR; TCRdb has only the in-frame clones, and not every one. Here the sample spans more than 40,000 clones, about three quarters being singletons. Germline V gives CDR1 MSHET, CDR2 SYDVDS. The CDR3 is 12 amino acids. V was clipped by 3 bases and J by 7 bases, with 7 bases between them. As to this clone: Antigen: not known. Each gene name is a mouse one. The read finishes 1 residue shy of the CDR3 end, and the germline J gene is used to complete it.

Source material: sorted cells pooled from one or two spleens. V is TRBV29 and J is TRBJ1-5, with D maybe TRBD1 (6 bases). The TCR was taken from a pool of C57BL/6 mice in good health. CDR3 region: CASSLGQQAPLF. Incomplete CDR3 DNA: TGTGCTAGCAGTTTGGGACAACAGGCTCCGCTT.